This T cell receptor (beta chain) was captured in a study of blood T cell repertoires in COVID-19. Across the whole study: Spain, Italy and the United States supplied samples that represented acute and convalescent COVID-19. PBMCs, B-cell-depleted T cells, or T cells provided the cDNA or gDNA that made up the material.

This CDR3 region has 15 residues. Germline V gene sequence: CDR1 MNHNY, CDR2 SVGAGI (reference sequence). V trimming: 7 bases; J trimming: 3 bases; junction bases outside the gene matches: 10. This clone was picked up a small number of times. Profiled with immunoSEQ multiplex PCR; TCRdb holds only in-frame clones, not every one. The sample comprises 110,000 or so clones, 85% to 90% of which are singletons, and 5% to 6% rests with the top ten. The rearrangement links TRBV6-6 to TRBJ2-7; 9 nucleotides align to TRBD1. Sequencing was performed on peripheral blood. This TCR came from a woman aged 60-75 years with COVID-19, enrolled during active disease. CDR3 coding DNA: TGTGCCAGCATCCTCACTCCGACAGGGGGCTACGAGCAGTACTTC. This encodes CASILTPTGGYEQYF.